The entry below describes one T cell receptor beta chain. Profiled with immunoSEQ multiplex PCR; TCRdb holds only in-frame clones, not every one. The sample has a few hundred thousand clones, roughly nine tenths seen once. The data are from a study of blood T cell repertoires in COVID-19. The germline V and J ends were trimmed by 6 bases and 5 bases, with 14 bases remaining between them. The CDR3 consists of 14 residues. Germline V CDR1 and CDR2: MNHEY, SVGAGI. The TCR sequence derives from a man aged 18 to 29 with active or convalescent COVID-19. The sequencing input was peripheral blood. J is TRBJ1-5 and V is TRBV6-5, with D possibly matching TRBD1 (6 bases). In nucleotides, the CDR3 is TGTGCCAGCAGATCGAACAGGGTTGATCAGCCCCAGCATTTT. Encoded protein: CASRSNRVDQPQHF.